The rows below give T cell receptor beta chains drawn from one sample of a study of beta chain features in type 1 diabetes. Clones were read by immunoSEQ multiplex PCR, and TCRdb kept only the in-frame ones, dropping some. The table shows 250,000 or so clones, with roughly 14% occurring only once. Sequencing was carried out using naive CD4+ T cells from blood. These receptor sequences come from a man aged 30 to 45 with type 1 diabetes. Each CDR3 is given with its conserved first and last residue. Each record gives: clone size, V gene, D gene, J gene, CDR3 protein, CDR3 DNA. The D gene is left open where the match is weak. Some rows mark clone size as missing; the rest say once, few, many or name a class of expanded clone.

>.|TRBV9|TRBD1|TRBJ2-7
CASSIGTGSHEQYF
TGTGCCAGCAGCATCGGGACAGGGTCCCACGAGCAGTACTTC
>.|TRBV2|.|TRBJ2-1
CASSENGFRYNEQFF
TGTGCCAGCAGTGAGAACGGGTTCCGCTACAATGAGCAGTTCTTC
>.|TRBV7-2|TRBD2|TRBJ2-3
CASSPRTSGRADTQYF
TGTGCCAGCAGCCCCCGGACTAGCGGGAGGGCAGATACGCAGTATTTT
>few|TRBV7-2|.|TRBJ2-5
CASSLDRVQETQYF
TGTGCCAGCAGCTTAGACAGAGTGCAAGAGACCCAGTACTTC
>.|TRBV30|TRBD1|TRBJ2-5
CAWTKGAGETQYF
TGTGCCTGGACCAAGGGGGCGGGAGAGACCCAGTACTTC
>once|TRBV5-1|.|TRBJ2-7
CASVAQEGDEQYF
TGCGCCAGTGTAGCACAGGAAGGGGACGAGCAGTACTTC
>.|TRBV29-1|TRBD2|TRBJ2-1
CSVDLAFTSVHLRHEQFF
TGCAGCGTTGACCTAGCCTTCACTAGCGTTCACCTTAGGCATGAGCAGTTCTTC
>few|TRBV6-1|.|TRBJ1-5
CASSGTSNQPQHF
TGTGCCAGCAGTGGGACATCTAATCAGCCCCAGCATTTT
>few|TRBV29-1|TRBD2|TRBJ2-3
CSGDTSGASTDTQYF
TGCAGCGGCGATACTAGCGGGGCTAGCACAGATACGCAGTATTTT
>few|TRBV7-2|TRBD1|TRBJ1-5
CASSDGQGGQPQHF
TGTGCCAGCAGCGACGGACAGGGAGGACAGCCCCAGCATTTT
>.|TRBV30|.|TRBJ2-5
CAQEPLFPQETQYF
TGTGCCCAGGAACCCCTATTTCCCCAAGAGACCCAGTACTTC
>few|TRBV18|.|TRBJ1-1
CASSPRGGEAFF
TGTGCCAGCTCACCACGGGGCGGTGAAGCTTTCTTT
>few|TRBV29-1|TRBD2|TRBJ2-3
CSVTRLAGSDTQYF
TGCAGCGTCACCCGACTAGCGGGGAGCGATACGCAGTATTTT
>.|TRBV5-6|.|TRBJ2-3
CATQPEGVNTQYF
TGTGCAACCCAGCCCGAGGGGGTCAATACGCAGTATTTT
>.|TRBV28|.|TRBJ2-5
CASSPPNRQETQYF
TGTGCCAGCAGTCCACCTAACAGACAAGAGACCCAGTACTTC
>once|TRBV5-1|TRBD1|TRBJ2-1
CASSFGTDYYNEQFF
TGCGCCAGCAGCTTTGGGACAGACTACTACAATGAGCAGTTCTTC
>few|TRBV15|TRBD1|TRBJ2-5
CATTRQGAETQYF
TGTGCCACCACGAGACAGGGGGCGGAGACCCAGTACTTC
>.|TRBV27|TRBD2|TRBJ2-3
CASSPPRLARTDTQYF
TGTGCCAGCAGTCCCCCGAGACTAGCTCGCACAGATACGCAGTATTTT
>few|TRBV7-9|TRBD1|TRBJ1-5
CASSSDRGNQPQHF
TGTGCCAGCAGCTCCGACAGGGGCAATCAGCCCCAGCATTTT
>.|TRBV6-6|TRBD1|TRBJ2-7
CASTDRASSYEQYF
TGTGCCAGCACCGACAGGGCAAGCTCCTACGAGCAGTACTTC
>.|TRBV9|.|TRBJ2-7
CASSDRDTTHQYF
TGTGCCAGCAGCGACCGGGACACTACCCACCAGTACTTC
>.|TRBV19|.|TRBJ1-2
CASSWSGDGYGYTF
TGTGCCAGTAGTTGGTCAGGGGATGGTTATGGCTACACCTTC
>.|TRBV9|TRBD2|TRBJ2-1
CASSVVSGGFNEQFF
TGTGCCAGCAGCGTAGTTAGCGGGGGCTTCAATGAGCAGTTCTTC
>few|TRBV7-9|.|TRBJ2-1
CASSLAGEFSYNEQFF
TGTGCCAGCAGCTTAGCAGGGGAATTCTCCTACAATGAGCAGTTCTTC
>few|TRBV9|TRBD1|TRBJ2-7
CASSGDRGYEQYF
TGTGCCAGCAGCGGGGACAGGGGCTACGAGCAGTACTTC
>few|TRBV9|TRBD2|TRBJ2-1
CASSAQLAGAYNEQFF
TGTGCCAGCAGCGCCCAACTAGCGGGAGCGTACAATGAGCAGTTCTTC
>.|TRBV4-1|.|TRBJ2-5
CASSQPEGRYQETQYF
TGCGCCAGCAGCCAGCCGGAGGGCAGGTACCAAGAGACCCAGTACTTC
>.|TRBV29-1|TRBD1|TRBJ2-1
CSVETGEQFF
TGCAGCGTTGAGACAGGGGAGCAGTTCTTC
>.|TRBV11-2|.|TRBJ2-5
CATAEGGMKTQYF
TGTGCCACCGCGGAGGGGGGGATGAAGACCCAGTACTTC
>few|TRBV7-2|.|TRBJ2-7
CASSSTGQIGEQYF
TGTGCCAGCAGCTCCACCGGACAGATCGGCGAGCAGTACTTC
>.|TRBV5-4|TRBD1|TRBJ1-2
CASTRQGANYGYTF
TGTGCCAGCACCAGACAGGGTGCCAACTATGGCTACACCTTC
>few|TRBV29-1|TRBD2|TRBJ2-1
CSVDTSGSRSEQFF
TGCAGCGTTGACACTAGCGGGAGTCGCAGTGAGCAGTTCTTC
>.|TRBV5-1|.|TRBJ2-2
CASSADRPTGELFF
TGCGCCAGCAGCGCTGACAGGCCCACCGGGGAGCTGTTTTTT
>.|TRBV25-1|TRBD1|TRBJ1-4
CASRDRGPGQLFF
TGTGCCAGCAGAGACAGGGGACCGGGACAACTGTTTTTT
>few|TRBV6-6|TRBD1|TRBJ1-1
CASRDLGQGLEAFF
TGTGCCAGCAGGGACCTGGGACAGGGGCTTGAAGCTTTCTTT
>.|TRBV4-1|.|TRBJ2-1
CASSQDSAGARSNEQFF
TGCGCCAGCAGCCAAGATTCTGCAGGGGCCCGTTCCAATGAGCAGTTCTTC
>few|TRBV28|.|TRBJ1-1
CASSFYTVEAFF
TGTGCCAGCAGTTTTTATACAGTTGAAGCTTTCTTT
>.|TRBV6-5|TRBD2|TRBJ2-1
CASRDTSGPNNEQFF
TGTGCCAGCAGAGACACTAGCGGGCCCAACAATGAGCAGTTCTTC
>.|TRBV6-1|TRBD1|TRBJ1-1
CASRTTGGTEAFF
TGTGCCAGCAGGACGACAGGGGGAACTGAAGCTTTCTTT
>.|TRBV5-4|.|TRBJ2-2
CASSQQGTGELFF
TGTGCCAGCAGCCAACAGGGTACCGGGGAGCTGTTTTTT
>few|TRBV23-1|.|TRBJ1-6
CASSQSGRAGYSPLHF
TGCGCCAGCAGTCAATCCGGTAGGGCAGGGTATTCACCCCTCCACTTT
>.|TRBV18|.|TRBJ2-2
CASSPITGNTGELFF
TGTGCCAGCTCACCAATTACAGGGAACACCGGGGAGCTGTTTTTT
>few|TRBV18|TRBD2|TRBJ2-1
CASSTLAPSYNEQFF
TGTGCCAGCTCTACACTAGCGCCCTCCTACAATGAGCAGTTCTTC
>.|TRBV29-1|.|TRBJ2-1
CSGGQGYNEQFF
TGCAGCGGGGGACAAGGCTACAATGAGCAGTTCTTC
>.|TRBV4-2|TRBD2|TRBJ2-7
CASSQDGEGGSSYEQYF
TGTGCCAGCAGCCAAGATGGGGAGGGCGGATCCTCCTACGAGCAGTACTTC
>.|TRBV15|.|TRBJ2-7
CATSRVGTVHEQYF
TGTGCCACCAGCAGAGTGGGCACAGTCCACGAGCAGTACTTC
>.|TRBV30|.|TRBJ2-1
CAWRGEYNEQFF
TGTGCCTGGAGGGGAGAGTACAATGAGCAGTTCTTC
>.|TRBV7-9|.|TRBJ2-5
CASSLGAETQYF
TGTGCCAGCAGCTTAGGGGCTGAGACCCAGTACTTC
>.|TRBV5-1|.|TRBJ2-1
CASSSTREQFF
TGCGCCAGCAGCTCAACTAGGGAGCAGTTCTTC
>.|TRBV7-9|.|TRBJ2-7
CASSLEVTTEQYF
TGTGCCAGCAGCTTAGAGGTAACTACAGAGCAGTACTTC
>.|TRBV19|.|TRBJ1-5
CASTPQRNSNQPQHF
TGTGCCAGTACCCCACAGAGAAATAGCAATCAGCCCCAGCATTTT
>.|TRBV6-6|.|TRBJ1-5
CASSGNRVSNQPQHF
TGTGCCAGCAGCGGCAACAGGGTTAGCAATCAGCCCCAGCATTTT